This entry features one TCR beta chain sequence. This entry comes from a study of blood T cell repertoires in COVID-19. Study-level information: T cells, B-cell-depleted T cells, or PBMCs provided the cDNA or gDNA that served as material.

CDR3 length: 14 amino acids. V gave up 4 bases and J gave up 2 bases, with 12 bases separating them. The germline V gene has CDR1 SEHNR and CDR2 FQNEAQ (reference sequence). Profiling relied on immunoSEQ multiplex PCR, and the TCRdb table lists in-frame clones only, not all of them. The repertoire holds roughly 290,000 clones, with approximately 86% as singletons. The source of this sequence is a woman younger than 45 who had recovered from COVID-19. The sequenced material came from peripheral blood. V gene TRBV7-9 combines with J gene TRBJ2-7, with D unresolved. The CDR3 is CASSSSPAAYEQYF. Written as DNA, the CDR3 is TGTGCCAGCAGCTCGTCACCGGCGGCCTACGAGCAGTACTTC.